This T cell receptor (beta chain) emerged from a study of blood T cell repertoires in COVID-19. J lost 5 bases, V lost 3 bases, and 4 bases had no gene match. The CDR3 is 15 amino acids. Germline V gene lookup returns CDR1 LNHNV and CDR2 YYDKDF (reference sequence). Clones were sequenced by immunoSEQ multiplex PCR, and TCRdb holds only the in-frame ones, with some missing. Found here are about 190,000 clones, around four fifths of them singletons; the top ten hold 5.1%. The clonotype originates from a woman aged 70-85 years with active or convalescent COVID-19. Material: peripheral blood. V usage is TRBV15 and J usage is TRBJ2-1; 10 bases align to TRBD1. CDR3: CATSSGQGVDNEQFF. The CDR3 coding sequence is TGTGCCACCAGCAGTGGACAGGGGGTAGACAATGAGCAGTTCTTC.